This T cell receptor (beta chain) was sequenced for a study of human T cells and chemical hapten exposure. Study observations and caveats: No alteration of TCRs above 1 in 1000 frequency was seen with DPC sensitization.

MiXCR, applied by TCRdb to the RACE reads, yields one record per CDR3 protein. The sample has about 380,000 distinct CDR3 sequences, approximately 4.4% seen once. Documented time point: patch test 1, 2 weeks after DPC sensitization. Indicated treatment: therapeutic diphenylcyclopropenone sensitization with weekly scalp DPC. People who gave samples had alopecia, were 18 to 70 years old, and were suitable for DPC. This clonotype was seen ten or more times. Its antigen is unknown. Losses at the gene ends were 0 bases for V and 4 bases for J; bases not matched to a gene: 8. Germline CDR1 LGHNA, CDR2 YSLEER. The CDR3 extends over 17 amino acids.

The chain links TRBV4-3 to TRBJ2-1; 8 bases match TRBD1. The sequence derives from a woman in her fifties or sixties with alopecia areata. Some clones in this sample may be carry-over from other donors' samples. This material consisted of whole blood, taken in connection with sensitization to the hapten diphenylcyclopropenone (DPC). The CDR3 DNA follows: TGCGCCAGCAGCCAAGATGTAGGCAGGGGGCTATACAATGAGCAGTTCTTC. This encodes CASSQDVGRGLYNEQFF.